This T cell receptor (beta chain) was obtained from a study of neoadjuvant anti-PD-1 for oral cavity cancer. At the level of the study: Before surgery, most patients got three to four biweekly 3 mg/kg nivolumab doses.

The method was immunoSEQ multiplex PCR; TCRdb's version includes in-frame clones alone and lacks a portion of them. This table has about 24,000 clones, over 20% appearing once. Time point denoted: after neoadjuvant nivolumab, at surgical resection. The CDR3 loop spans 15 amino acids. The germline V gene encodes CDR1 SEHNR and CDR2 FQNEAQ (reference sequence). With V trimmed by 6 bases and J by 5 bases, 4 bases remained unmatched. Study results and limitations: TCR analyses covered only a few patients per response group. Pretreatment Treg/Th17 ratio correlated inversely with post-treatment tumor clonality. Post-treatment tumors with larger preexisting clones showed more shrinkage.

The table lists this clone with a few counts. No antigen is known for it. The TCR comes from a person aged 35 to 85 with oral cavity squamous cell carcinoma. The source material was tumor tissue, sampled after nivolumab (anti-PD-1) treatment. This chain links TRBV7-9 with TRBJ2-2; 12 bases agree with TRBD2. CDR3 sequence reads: CASSSLAGGTGELFF. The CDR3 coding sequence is TGTGCCAGCAGTTCACTAGCGGGAGGTACCGGGGAGCTGTTTTTT.